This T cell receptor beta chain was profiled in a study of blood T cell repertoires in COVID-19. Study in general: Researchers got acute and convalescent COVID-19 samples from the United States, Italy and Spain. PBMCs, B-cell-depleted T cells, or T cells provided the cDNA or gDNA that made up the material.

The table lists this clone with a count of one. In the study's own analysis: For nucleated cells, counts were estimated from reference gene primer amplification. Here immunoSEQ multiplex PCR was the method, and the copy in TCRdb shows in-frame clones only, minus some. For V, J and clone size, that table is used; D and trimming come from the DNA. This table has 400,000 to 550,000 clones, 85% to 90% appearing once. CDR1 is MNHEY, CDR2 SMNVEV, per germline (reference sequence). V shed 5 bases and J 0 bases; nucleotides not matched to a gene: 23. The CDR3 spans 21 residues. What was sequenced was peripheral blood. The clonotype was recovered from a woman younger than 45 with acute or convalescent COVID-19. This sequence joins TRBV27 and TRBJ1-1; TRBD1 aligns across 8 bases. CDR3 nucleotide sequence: TGTGCCAGCAGTCCATACCTTGGGACAGGTAGGTGGAAGCCGATGAACACTGAAGCTTTCTTT. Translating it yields CASSPYLGTGRWKPMNTEAFF.